The entry below gives a single T cell receptor (beta chain) sequence along with its context. These data are taken from a study of blood T cell repertoires in COVID-19. TCRdb keeps only in-frame clones here, not all; method: immunoSEQ multiplex PCR. The sample includes approximately 130,000 clones, 75% to 90% of them seen just once. Germline lookup yields CDR1 SGHRS and CDR2 YFSETQ. Trimming pared 4 bases from V and 6 bases from J, leaving 10 bases between. The CDR3 consists of 13 residues. This sequence joins TRBV5-1 and TRBJ2-2; D is uncertain. This sequence was found in a human donor in a cohort sampled during active COVID-19. The specimen was peripheral blood. CDR3 in DNA: TGCGCCAGCAGCCTTAGCCGTCCCGGGGAGCTGTTTTTT. Translating it yields CASSLSRPGELFF. The full variable domain, in which reference TRBV5-1 and TRBJ2-2 provide the parts outside the CDR3, is KAGVTQTPRYLIKTRGQQVTLSCSPISGHRSVSWYQQTPGQGLQFLFEYFSETQRNKGNFPGRFSGRQFSNSRSEMNVSTLELGDSALYLCASSLSRPGELFFGEGSRLTVL.